This TCR beta chain was captured in a study of molecular identifiers for immune sequencing clone quantification (dated 2018 in TCRdb). For the wider study: For a replicate experiment, RNA from approximately 20,000 or 100,000 naive CD8 T cells was divided into five aliquots, and four of the five aliquots were sequenced. This methods study used CD8 T cells to benchmark TCR RNA copy counting and molecular-identifier clustering-based TCR repertoire sequencing (MIDCIRS). The paper's findings and limits, for the study overall: Modeling indicated roughly 3.2 TCR RNA copies recovered per cell, compared with approximately 10 by digital PCR, which implies a capture efficiency of 25% to 35%. The naive libraries included spiked-in Jurkat TCR RNA (around nine copies' worth), and this Jurkat TCR RNA is not part of the donor repertoire. When barcode sub-clustering was not used, chimeric consensus sequences inflated TCR diversity, with chimeras reaching as high as 47%. Highly expanded clone sizes could be underestimated if identical TCR molecules share a barcode. Clones above 20 RNA copies held over 97% of molecules in CMV-specific effector cells but under 1% in naive cells. A single cell's worth of spiked-in Jurkat TCR RNA was reported detectable even among 750,000 to 1,000,000 naive CD8 T cells.

Only one count was recorded for this clonotype. The antigen it recognizes is unknown. Base qualities are not recorded, but no much larger clone differs from it by a single base. One read offers little support. Library prep was done by PCR. Instrument on record: NextSeq 500. Bulk TCR libraries were generated as previously described, with the TCR primers listed in Table S5 used. Total RNA was purified with the Qiagen AllPrep DNA/RNA kit. Before any analysis, reads coming from multiple sequencing runs of the same library were combined into one pool. The source study handled its data this way. Only reads with exact TCR constant sequence were kept, trimmed to 150 nt, and grouped by their 12-nt molecular barcodes. Within each barcode group, reads were sub-clustered at a 15% Levenshtein threshold, and quality-weighted consensus sequences were built per RNA molecule. Non-functional sequences were removed, as were lower-count sequences one edit away from another. Based on a fit of two negative binomial distributions, barcode sub-clusters having less than 20% of the maximum read count were discarded. TCRdb reran the public reads through fastp at Q25 and MiXCR, keeping productive beta chains. Rows with one shared CDR3 protein collapse into an entry with the most common genes and DNA. V and J calls and clone size were set by TCRdb, not the authors. The sample table records around 480,000 distinct CDR3 sequences; around 23% of these occur just once. Around 0.76% of the sample belongs to the ten largest clones.

Libraries of naive CD8 T cells were built from approximately 20,000 to 980,000 sorted cells, with 10%, 30% or 50% of the purified RNA used. Naive CD8 T cells, defined as CD8+CD4-CCR7+CD45RA+, were FACS-sorted into RLT Plus buffer on a BD FACSAria II. To test detection sensitivity, Jurkat RNA equal to ten TCR copies was added to samples of about 20,000-1,000,000 naive CD8 T cells. CD8 T cells were enriched using RosetteSep CD8+ T Cell Enrichment Cocktail and Ficoll-Paque, and the enriched cells then underwent ACK red cell lysis. Material for sequencing was naive CD8+ T cells from blood, with Jurkat cell RNA spiked in. The sample's cell subset or site label is to be understood as: FACS-sorted CD8+CD4-CCR7+CD45RA+ naive T cells. This receptor was obtained from a human donor in good health. Some libraries in this study had Jurkat cell RNA spiked in.

The nucleotide sequence is given as TGTGCCACCAGCCACGGCTACGAGCAGTACTTC. It translates to CATSHGYEQYF. The sequence joins TRBV24-1 to TRBJ2-7; the D gene cannot be named for sure. The germline V gene specifies KGHDR as CDR1 and SFDVKD as CDR2. The trim is 7 bases for V and 3 bases for J, with a gap of 6 bases between the germline ends. The CDR3 holds 11 amino acids from the cysteine to the phenylalanine. The only DNA kept is the CDR3, 33 bases in frame from the first base.